A single sample is the source of the 8 T cell receptor beta chains below, sequenced in a study of shared clonotypes between healthy human individuals. Measured with immunoSEQ multiplex PCR; TCRdb has only the in-frame clones, and not every one. The data show about 2 million clones, 95% seen once. The specimen sequenced was naive CD4+ T cells sorted from blood. Subset meaning: CD45RA+ positively selected. These receptors originate from a young man in good health.

J is TRBJ1-3 and V is TRBV19; D remains ambiguous. Germline V gene lookup returns CDR1 LNHDA and CDR2 SQIVND (reference sequence). V lost 6 bases, J lost 4 bases, and 10 bases lay in between. The CDR3 sequence is 13 residues long. The CDR3 DNA is TGTGCCAGTAGCGAGGACCGCGGAAACACCATATATTTT. Its protein is CASSEDRGNTIYF. The entire variable domain, with the rest obtained from reference TRBV19 and TRBJ1-3, is as follows: DGGITQSPKYLFRKEGQNVTLSCEQNLNHDAMYWYRQDPGQGLRLIYYSQIVNDFQKGDIAEGYSVSREKKESFPLTVTSAQKNPTAFYLCASSEDRGNTIYFGEGSWLTVV.

This clone showed up just once. Its ends do not fully match the called genes, so a read error is possible. The rearrangement links TRBV20-1 to TRBJ2-7; TRBD2 matches at 8 bases. This CDR3 spans 11 amino acids. CDR1 is DFQATT and CDR2 is SNEGSKA in the germline V gene (reference sequence). The CDR3 sequence: CSAREGTRRAF. As DNA, the CDR3 is TGCAGTGCTAGGGAAGGGACTAGGAGAGCCTTC.

The rearrangement joins TRBV7-2 to TRBJ2-2; no clear D gene. The CDR3 is 15 amino acids. With 0 bases removed from V and 7 bases from J, the gap between germline ends came to 12 bases. Germline V gene data show CDR1 as SGHTA and CDR2 as FQGNSA. The CDR3, as DNA: TGTGCCAGCAGCTTAGCGGGCAGGAACCTCGGGGAGCTGTTTTTT. Translated, it gives CASSLAGRNLGELFF.

The chain joins TRBV6-5 to TRBJ1-1; perhaps TRBD1 as D (5 bases). The germline CDR1 and CDR2 sequences are MNHEY and SVGAGI. The V and J ends lost 5 bases and 1 base respectively, with 11 bases between them. This CDR3 comprises 14 residues. The CDR3 coding sequence is TGTGCCAGCAGTGAGGGACCGACGAACACTGAAGCTTTCTTT. As protein: CASSEGPTNTEAFF.

This clone was observed a single time. The genes are TRBV19 and TRBJ1-1; D uncertain. Germline V lookup: CDR1 LNHDA, CDR2 SQIVND (reference sequence). The length of the CDR3 is 15 residues. V lost 7 bases and J lost 0, with 15 bases in between. The CDR3 nucleotides read TGTGCCAGTACCCCCTTCAGTGTCGTGAACACTGAAGCTTTCTTT. Translation: CASTPFSVVNTEAFF.

About this clone: Other DNA sequences within the sample encode an identical CDR3. The chain is built from TRBV5-1 and TRBJ1-6; D is possibly TRBD1 (5 bases). The CDR3 sequence is 14 residues long. Germline V gene sequence: CDR1 SGHRS, CDR2 YFSETQ. V was shortened by 0 bases and J by 7 bases, with 8 bases between the two germline ends. CDR3 DNA sequence: TGCGCCAGCAGCTTGGAAGGGGACAATTCACCCCTCCACTTT. Translated: CASSLEGDNSPLHF.

V is TRBV18 and J is TRBJ2-5, with D possibly matching TRBD2 (5 bases). Germline-derived CDR1 and CDR2 are KGHSH and LQKENI. This CDR3 comprises 15 residues. V was shortened by 2 bases and J by 2 bases, with 12 bases between the two germline ends. DNA of the CDR3: TGTGCCAGCTCACCAGGATTGGGAGAACAAGAGACCCAGTACTTC. Translation gives CASSPGLGEQETQYF. The variable domain in full, completed from reference TRBV18 and TRBJ2-5, reads NAGVMQNPRHLVRRRGQEARLRCSPMKGHSHVYWYRQLPEEGLKFMVYLQKENIIDESGMPKERFSAEFPKEGPSILRIQQVVRGDSAAYFCASSPGLGEQETQYFGPGTRLLVL.

The chain combines TRBV7-6 with TRBJ2-7; D possibly corresponds to TRBD1 (6 bases). CDR3 length: 15 residues. The germline V and J ends were trimmed by 5 bases and 6 bases, with 20 bases remaining between them. Germline V lookup: CDR1 SGHVS, CDR2 FNYEAQ. The CDR3 DNA reads TGTGCCAGCAGCCTTAGTGGGGGCCTCTTGGGCGAGCAGTACTTC. It encodes CASSLSGGLLGEQYF.